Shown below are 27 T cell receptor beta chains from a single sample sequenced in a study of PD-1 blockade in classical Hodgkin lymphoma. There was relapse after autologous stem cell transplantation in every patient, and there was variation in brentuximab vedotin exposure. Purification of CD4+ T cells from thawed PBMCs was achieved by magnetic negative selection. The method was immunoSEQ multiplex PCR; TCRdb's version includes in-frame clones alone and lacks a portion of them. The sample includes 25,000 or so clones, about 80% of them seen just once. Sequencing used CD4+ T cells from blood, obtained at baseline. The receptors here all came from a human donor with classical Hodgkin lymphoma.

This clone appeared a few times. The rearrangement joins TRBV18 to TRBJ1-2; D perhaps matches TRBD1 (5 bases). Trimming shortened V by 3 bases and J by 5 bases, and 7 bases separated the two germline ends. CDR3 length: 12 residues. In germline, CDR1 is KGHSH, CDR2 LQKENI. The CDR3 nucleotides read TGTGCCAGCTCACCGACAGTATATGGCTACACCTTC. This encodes CASSPTVYGYTF.

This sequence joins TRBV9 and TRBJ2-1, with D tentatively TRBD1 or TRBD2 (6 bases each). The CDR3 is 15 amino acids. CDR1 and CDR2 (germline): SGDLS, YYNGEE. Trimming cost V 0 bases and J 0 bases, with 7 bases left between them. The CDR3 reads CASSVGGASYNEQFF. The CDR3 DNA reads TGTGCCAGCAGCGTAGGGGGGGCCTCCTACAATGAGCAGTTCTTC.

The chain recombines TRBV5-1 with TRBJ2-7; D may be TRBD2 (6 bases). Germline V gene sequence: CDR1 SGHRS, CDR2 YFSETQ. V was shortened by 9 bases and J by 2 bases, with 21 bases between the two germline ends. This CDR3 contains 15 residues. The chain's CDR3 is CATTKTGTPPYEQYF. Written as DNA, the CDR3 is TGCGCCACCACGAAGACCGGGACTCCCCCCTACGAGCAGTACTTC. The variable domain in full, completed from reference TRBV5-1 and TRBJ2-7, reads KAGVTQTPRYLIKTRGQQVTLSCSPISGHRSVSWYQQTPGQGLQFLFEYFSETQRNKGNFPGRFSGRQFSNSRSEMNVSTLELGDSALYLCATTKTGTPPYEQYFGPGTRLTVT.

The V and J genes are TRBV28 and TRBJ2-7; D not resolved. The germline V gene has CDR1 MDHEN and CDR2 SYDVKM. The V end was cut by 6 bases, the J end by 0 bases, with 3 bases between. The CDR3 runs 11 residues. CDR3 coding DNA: TGTGCCAGCAGGGCCTCCTACGAGCAGTACTTC. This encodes CASRASYEQYF.

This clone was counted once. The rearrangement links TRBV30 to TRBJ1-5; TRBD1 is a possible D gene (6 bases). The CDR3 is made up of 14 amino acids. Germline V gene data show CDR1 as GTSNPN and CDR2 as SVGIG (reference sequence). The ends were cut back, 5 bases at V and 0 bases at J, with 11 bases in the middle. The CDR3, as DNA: TGTGCCTGGGCGGGACACTTTAGCAATCAGCCCCAGCATTTT. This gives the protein CAWAGHFSNQPQHF.

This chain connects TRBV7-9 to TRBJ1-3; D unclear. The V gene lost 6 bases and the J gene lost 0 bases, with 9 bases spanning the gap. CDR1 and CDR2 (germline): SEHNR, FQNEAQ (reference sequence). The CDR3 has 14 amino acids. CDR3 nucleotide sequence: TGTGCCAGCAGTCGGAGCCTCTCTGGAAACACCATATATTTT. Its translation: CASSRSLSGNTIYF.

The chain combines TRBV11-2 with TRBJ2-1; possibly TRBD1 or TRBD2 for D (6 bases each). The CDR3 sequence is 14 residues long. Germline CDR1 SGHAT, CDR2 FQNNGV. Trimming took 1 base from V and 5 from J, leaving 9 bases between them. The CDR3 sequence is CASSLAGADNEQFF. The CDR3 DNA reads TGTGCCAGCAGCTTAGCGGGGGCCGACAATGAGCAGTTCTTC.

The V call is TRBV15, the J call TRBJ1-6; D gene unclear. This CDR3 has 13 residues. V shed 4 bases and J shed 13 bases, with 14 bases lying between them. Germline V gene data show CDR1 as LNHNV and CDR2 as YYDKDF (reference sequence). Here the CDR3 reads CATSMDGRWPLHF. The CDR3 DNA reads TGTGCCACCAGCATGGACGGGCGATGGCCCCTCCACTTT.

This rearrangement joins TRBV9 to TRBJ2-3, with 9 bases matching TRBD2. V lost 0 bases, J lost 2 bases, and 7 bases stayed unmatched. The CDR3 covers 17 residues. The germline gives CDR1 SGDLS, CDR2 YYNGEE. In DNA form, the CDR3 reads TGTGCCAGCAGCGTAGGGCGGGGGGGCATAAACACAGATACGCAGTATTTT. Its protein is CASSVGRGGINTDTQYF.

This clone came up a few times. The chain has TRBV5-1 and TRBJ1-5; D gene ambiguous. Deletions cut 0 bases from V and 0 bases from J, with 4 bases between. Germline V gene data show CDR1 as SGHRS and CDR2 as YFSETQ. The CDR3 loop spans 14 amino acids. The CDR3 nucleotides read TGCGCCAGCAGCTTGGCGGGTAGCAATCAGCCCCAGCATTTT. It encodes CASSLAGSNQPQHF.

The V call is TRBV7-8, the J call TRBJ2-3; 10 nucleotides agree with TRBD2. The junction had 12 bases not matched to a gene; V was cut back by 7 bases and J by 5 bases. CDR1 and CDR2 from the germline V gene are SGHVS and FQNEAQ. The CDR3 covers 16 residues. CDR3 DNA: TGTGCCAGCACCCTTTTTTCTAGCGGGGGAGAAGATACGCAGTATTTT. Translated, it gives CASTLFSSGGEDTQYF.

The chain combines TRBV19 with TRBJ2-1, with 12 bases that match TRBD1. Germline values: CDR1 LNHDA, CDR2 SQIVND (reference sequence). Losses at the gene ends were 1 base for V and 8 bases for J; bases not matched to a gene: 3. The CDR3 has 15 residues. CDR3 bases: TGTGCCAGTAGTATAGGGGACAGGGGGCAAGATGAGCAGTTCTTC. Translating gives CASSIGDRGQDEQFF.

In nucleotides, the CDR3 is TGTGCCAGCAGCGCAGAGCAGGGTGGGGGCTCCTACGAGCAGTACTTC. Amino acids: CASSAEQGGGSYEQYF. The gene calls are TRBV9 and TRBJ2-7; D is possibly TRBD1 or TRBD2 (5 bases each). The V end lost 3 bases, the J end lost 0 bases, and 16 bases lay between the germline ends. The CDR3 is made up of 16 amino acids. CDR1 is SGDLS, CDR2 YYNGEE, per germline. The full variable domain, in which reference TRBV9 and TRBJ2-7 provide the parts outside the CDR3, is DSGVTQTPKHLITATGQRVTLRCSPRSGDLSVYWYQQSLDQGLQFLIQYYNGEERAKGNILERFSAQQFPDLHSELNLSSLELGDSALYFCASSAEQGGGSYEQYFGPGTRLTVT.

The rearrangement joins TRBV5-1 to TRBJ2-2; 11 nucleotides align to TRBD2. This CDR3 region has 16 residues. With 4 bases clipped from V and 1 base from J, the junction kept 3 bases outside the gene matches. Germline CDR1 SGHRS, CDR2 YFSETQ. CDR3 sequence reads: CASSRTSGGNTGELFF. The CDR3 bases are TGCGCCAGCAGCCGAACTAGCGGGGGGAACACCGGGGAGCTGTTTTTT.

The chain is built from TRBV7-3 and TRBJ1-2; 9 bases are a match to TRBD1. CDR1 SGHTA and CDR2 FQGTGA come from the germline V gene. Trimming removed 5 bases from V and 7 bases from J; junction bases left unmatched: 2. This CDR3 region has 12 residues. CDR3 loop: CASSGTGFGYTF. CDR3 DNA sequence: TGTGCCAGCAGCGGGACAGGGTTTGGCTACACCTTC.

The DNA for the CDR3 is TGTGCCAGCAGCCAGGGCCCTAGCGGGAGCACAGATACGCAGTATTTT. Translating it yields CASSQGPSGSTDTQYF. The chain is built from TRBV4-2 and TRBJ2-3, with TRBD2 matching over 8 bases. V shed 3 bases and J 0 bases; nucleotides not matched to a gene: 5. This CDR3 region has 16 residues. The V gene's germline CDR1 is LGHNA and CDR2 YNFKEQ.

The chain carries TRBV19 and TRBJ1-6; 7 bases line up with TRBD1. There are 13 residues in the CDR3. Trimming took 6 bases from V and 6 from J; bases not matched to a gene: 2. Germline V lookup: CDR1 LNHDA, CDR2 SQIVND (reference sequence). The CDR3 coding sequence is TGTGCCAGTAGGGGACAGCTTAATTCACCCCTCCACTTT. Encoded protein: CASRGQLNSPLHF.

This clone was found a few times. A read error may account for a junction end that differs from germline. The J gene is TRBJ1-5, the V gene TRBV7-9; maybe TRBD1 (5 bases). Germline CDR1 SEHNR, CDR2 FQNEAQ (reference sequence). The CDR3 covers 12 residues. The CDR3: CASSVDTQAQHF. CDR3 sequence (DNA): TGTGCCAGCAGTGTGGACACTCAGGCCCAGCATTTT.

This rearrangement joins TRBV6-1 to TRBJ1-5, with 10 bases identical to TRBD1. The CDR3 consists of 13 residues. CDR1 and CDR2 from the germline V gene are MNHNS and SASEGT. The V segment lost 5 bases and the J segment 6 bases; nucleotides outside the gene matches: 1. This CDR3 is CASSWDRGQPQHF. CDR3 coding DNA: TGTGCCAGCAGTTGGGACAGGGGTCAGCCCCAGCATTTT.

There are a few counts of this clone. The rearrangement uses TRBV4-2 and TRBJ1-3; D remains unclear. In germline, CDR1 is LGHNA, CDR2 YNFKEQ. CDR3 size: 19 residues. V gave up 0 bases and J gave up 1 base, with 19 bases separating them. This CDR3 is CASSQDKVPGLTSGNTIYF. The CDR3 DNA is TGTGCCAGCAGCCAAGACAAGGTTCCAGGACTTACTTCTGGAAACACCATATATTTT.

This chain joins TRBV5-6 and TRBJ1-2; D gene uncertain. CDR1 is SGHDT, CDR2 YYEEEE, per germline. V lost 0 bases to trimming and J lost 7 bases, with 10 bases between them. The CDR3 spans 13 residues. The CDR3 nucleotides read TGTGCCAGCAGCTTGGATCGGGCTTCTGGCTACACCTTC. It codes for CASSLDRASGYTF.

The CDR3 spells CASSVDRGSYEQYF. CDR3 DNA sequence: TGTGCCAGTAGTGTGGACAGGGGTTCCTACGAGCAGTACTTC. The V gene is TRBV19, the J gene TRBJ2-7; TRBD1 matches 9 bases. Germline CDR1 LNHDA, CDR2 SQIVND (reference sequence). CDR3 size: 14 residues. V shed 5 bases, J shed 1 base, and the junction held 3 bases outside the gene matches.

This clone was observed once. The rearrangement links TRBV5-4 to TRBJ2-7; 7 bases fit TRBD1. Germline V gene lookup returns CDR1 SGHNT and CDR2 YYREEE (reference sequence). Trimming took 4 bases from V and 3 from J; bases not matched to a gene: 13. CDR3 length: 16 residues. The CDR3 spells CASSLLDQAGGYEQYF. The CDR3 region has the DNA TGTGCCAGCAGCCTCCTCGACCAGGCAGGGGGCTACGAGCAGTACTTC. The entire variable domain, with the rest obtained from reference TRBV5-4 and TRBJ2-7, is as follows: ETGVTQSPTHLIKTRGQQVTLRCSSQSGHNTVSWYQQALGQGPQFIFQYYREEENGRGNFPPRFSGLQFPNYSSELNVNALELDDSALYLCASSLLDQAGGYEQYFGPGTRLTVT.

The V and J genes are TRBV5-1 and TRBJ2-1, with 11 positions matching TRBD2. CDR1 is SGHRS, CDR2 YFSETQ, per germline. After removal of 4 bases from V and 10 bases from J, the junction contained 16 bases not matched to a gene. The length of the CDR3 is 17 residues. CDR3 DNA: TGCGCCAGCAGCGCCCCACCTAGCGGGGGGTTGGTTTGGGAGCAGTTCTTC. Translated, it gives CASSAPPSGGLVWEQFF.

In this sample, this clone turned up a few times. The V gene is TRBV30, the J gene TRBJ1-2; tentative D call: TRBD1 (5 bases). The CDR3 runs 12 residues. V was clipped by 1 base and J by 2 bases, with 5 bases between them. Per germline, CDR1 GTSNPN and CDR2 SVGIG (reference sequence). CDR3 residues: CAWSEGNYGYTF. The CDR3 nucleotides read TGTGCCTGGAGTGAGGGGAACTATGGCTACACCTTC.

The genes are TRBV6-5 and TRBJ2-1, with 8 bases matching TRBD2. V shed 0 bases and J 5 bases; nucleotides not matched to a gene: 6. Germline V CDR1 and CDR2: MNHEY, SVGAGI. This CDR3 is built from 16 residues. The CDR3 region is CASSYSRRGADNEQFF. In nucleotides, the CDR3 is TGTGCCAGCAGTTACTCGAGGCGGGGGGCCGACAATGAGCAGTTCTTC.

CDR3 sequence reads: CASSMTGQGPHF. CDR3 in DNA: TGTGCCAGCAGCATGACAGGCCAGGGCCCACATTTT. The chain joins TRBV7-9 to TRBJ1-5; possibly TRBD1 for D (6 bases). This CDR3 comprises 12 residues. With 5 bases removed from V and 16 bases from J, the gap between germline ends came to 18 bases. Germline V CDR1 and CDR2: SEHNR, FQNEAQ (reference sequence).